One sample yielded the 32 T cell receptor beta chains listed below, sequenced in a study of neoadjuvant nivolumab and ipilimumab in lung cancer. Produced via immunoSEQ multiplex PCR; TCRdb's table is partial and in-frame only. The table has about 26,000 clones, 80% seen once; the top ten hold 5.5% to 6.5%. The sample here was peripheral blood, taken before neoadjuvant nivolumab, alone or with ipilimumab. These receptors came from an adult with non-small cell lung cancer.

J is TRBJ2-2 and V is TRBV7-9; 9 bases agree with TRBD1. Germline trimming cut 1 base from V and 6 bases from J; bases unmatched to any gene: 6. The germline V gene encodes CDR1 SEHNR and CDR2 FQNEAQ (reference sequence). The CDR3 consists of 16 residues. CDR3 region: CASSLGGGQGPGELFF. The CDR3 DNA sequence: TGTGCCAGCAGCTTAGGCGGGGGACAGGGCCCCGGGGAGCTGTTTTTT.

The J gene is TRBJ2-2, the V gene TRBV5-1; D is unresolved. The V and J ends lost 4 bases and 0 bases respectively, with 16 bases between them. The CDR3 is made up of 17 amino acids. The germline gives CDR1 SGHRS, CDR2 YFSETQ. Here the CDR3 reads CASSPRAAAANTGELFF. The DNA of the CDR3 is TGCGCCAGCAGCCCCCGTGCGGCAGCCGCGAACACCGGGGAGCTGTTTTTT. The full variable domain, its missing parts supplied by reference TRBV5-1 and TRBJ2-2, is KAGVTQTPRYLIKTRGQQVTLSCSPISGHRSVSWYQQTPGQGLQFLFEYFSETQRNKGNFPGRFSGRQFSNSRSEMNVSTLELGDSALYLCASSPRAAAANTGELFFGEGSRLTVL.

The genes are TRBV13 and TRBJ1-3; tentatively, D is TRBD1 (6 bases). CDR1 is PRHDT, CDR2 FYEKMQ, per germline (reference sequence). The CDR3 runs to 15 residues. Trimming shortened V by 5 bases and J by 3 bases, and 14 bases separated the two germline ends. The CDR3 sequence is CASSDSRGYGNTIYF. The CDR3 DNA sequence: TGTGCCAGCAGCGACAGCAGGGGTTATGGAAACACCATATATTTT.

This clone has only one observation. The chain has TRBV27 and TRBJ1-2; maybe TRBD1 (6 bases). Germline CDR1 reads MNHEY; CDR2 reads SMNVEV (reference sequence). V gave up 10 bases and J gave up 0 bases, with 15 bases separating them. CDR3 size: 14 residues. The CDR3 spells CAKGGARTNYGYTF. As DNA, the CDR3 is TGTGCCAAAGGGGGGGCTAGAACTAACTATGGCTACACCTTC.

The chain links TRBV5-1 to TRBJ2-5; 8 bases match TRBD1. V was pared by 0 bases and J by 5 bases, with 3 bases of the junction left unmatched. Germline V lookup: CDR1 SGHRS, CDR2 YFSETQ. The CDR3 covers 14 residues. The CDR3 nucleotides are TGCGCCAGCAGCTTGGATACAGGGGGGGAGACCCAGTACTTC. Translated, it gives CASSLDTGGETQYF.

This rearrangement joins TRBV6-1 to TRBJ2-7; 9 nucleotides match TRBD1. CDR1 and CDR2 (germline): MNHNS, SASEGT. After removal of 1 base from V and 2 bases from J, the junction contained 6 bases not matched to a gene. The CDR3 contains 16 residues. This CDR3 reads CASSEVPGQGTYEQYF. The CDR3 coding sequence is TGTGCCAGCAGTGAAGTCCCGGGACAGGGTACCTACGAGCAGTACTTC.

The chain combines TRBV6-7 with TRBJ2-6; 9 nucleotides agree with TRBD1. TRBV6-7 is annotated as an ORF whose role is uncertain. CDR3 length: 18 amino acids. V shed 6 bases and J 1 base; nucleotides not matched to a gene: 10. The CDR3, as DNA: TGTGCCAGCAGCCGAGAGGCGACAGGGGGATCTGGGGCCAACGTCCTGACTTTC. Its protein product is CASSREATGGSGANVLTF.

Notes on this clone: Other DNA variants within this sample encode the same CDR3. The gene calls are TRBV5-6 and TRBJ2-5; either TRBD1 or TRBD2 may supply D (6 bases each). CDR3 length: 13 residues. Germline CDR1 SGHDT, CDR2 YYEEEE. V was trimmed by 1 base and J by 7 bases, leaving 11 bases between them. This CDR3 is CASSLPGAGTQYF. CDR3 sequence (DNA): TGTGCCAGCAGCTTGCCGGGGGCGGGGACCCAGTACTTC.

This chain uses TRBV5-1 with TRBJ2-1, with 7 nucleotides matching TRBD1. The CDR3 spans 14 residues. Germline V CDR1 and CDR2: SGHRS, YFSETQ. The junction had 6 bases not matched to a gene; V was cut back by 4 bases and J by 5 bases. CDR3 nucleotide sequence: TGCGCCAGCAGCCTATGGACAGGCCACAATGAGCAGTTCTTC. Its translation is CASSLWTGHNEQFF.

The rearrangement uses TRBV6-1 and TRBJ2-4, with D perhaps assigned TRBD1 or TRBD2 (6 bases each). Germline V CDR1 and CDR2: MNHNS, SASEGT. The CDR3 has 13 amino acids. V lost 6 bases to trimming and J lost 5 bases, with 11 bases between them. The CDR3 coding sequence is TGTGCCAGCAGGGCCGGGGGCGAAAACATTCAGTACTTC. This translates into CASRAGGENIQYF.

V and J are TRBV9 and TRBJ2-5; no firm D call. Germline loops: CDR1 SGDLS, CDR2 YYNGEE. Trimming took 4 bases from V and 2 from J, leaving 12 bases between them. The CDR3 spans 14 residues. The CDR3 protein is CASSPMTPQETQYF. CDR3 nucleotides: TGTGCCAGCAGCCCGATGACACCACAAGAGACCCAGTACTTC.

This chain links TRBV5-6 with TRBJ2-5; D gene unclear. The CDR3 runs to 14 residues. CDR1 and CDR2 from the germline V gene are SGHDT and YYEEEE. With 4 bases removed from V and 1 base from J, the gap between germline ends came to 11 bases. The CDR3 loop reads CASSPPGSQETQYF. In nucleotides, the CDR3 is TGTGCCAGCAGCCCGCCCGGCAGCCAAGAGACCCAGTACTTC.

This chain uses TRBV9 with TRBJ1-3; D possibly corresponds to TRBD1 (5 bases). Trimming removed 3 bases at V and 0 bases at J, with 13 bases between. Germline V gene sequence: CDR1 SGDLS, CDR2 YYNGEE. The CDR3 is 16 amino acids. The CDR3 DNA is TGTGCCAGCAGCGGGGGGACGCTCCGCTCTGGAAACACCATATATTTT. This translates into CASSGGTLRSGNTIYF.

The rearrangement joins TRBV6-5 to TRBJ1-6; no reliable D call. Looked up from germline, CDR1 is MNHEY and CDR2 is SVGAGI. The CDR3 consists of 12 residues. V was trimmed by 0 bases and J by 7 bases, leaving 1 base between them. CDR3 coding DNA: TGTGCCAGCAGTTACTCGAATTCACCCCTCCACTTT. This encodes CASSYSNSPLHF.

The chain joins TRBV7-9 to TRBJ1-3, with 7 bases lining up with TRBD1. This CDR3 region has 18 residues. Trimming cost V 5 bases and J 0 bases; bases outside gene matches: 13. Per the germline V gene, CDR1 is SEHNR and CDR2 is FQNEAQ (reference sequence). CDR3 in amino acids: CASSPGQSTYVSGNTIYF. For the CDR3, the DNA is TGTGCCAGCAGCCCGGGACAGTCTACTTATGTCTCTGGAAACACCATATATTTT. Variable domain in full (rest from reference TRBV7-9 and TRBJ1-3): DTGVSQNPRHKITKRGQNVTFRCDPISEHNRLYWYRQTLGQGPEFLTYFQNEAQLEKSRLLSDRFSAERPKGSFSTLEIQRTEQGDSAMYLCASSPGQSTYVSGNTIYFGEGSWLTVV.

This chain connects TRBV9 to TRBJ1-5; a weak D match, TRBD1 (6 bases). The V gene's germline CDR1 is SGDLS and CDR2 YYNGEE. The length of the CDR3 is 17 residues. V gave up 0 bases and J gave up 4 bases, with 17 bases separating them. CDR3 nucleotide sequence: TGTGCCAGCAGCGTAGTCCAGGGGCGGATTAGAAATCAGCCCCAGCATTTT. This sequence encodes CASSVVQGRIRNQPQHF.

The chain has TRBV6-1 and TRBJ2-2, with 10 nucleotides matching TRBD1. J lost 4 bases, V lost 6 bases, and 5 bases had no gene match. Germline V gives CDR1 MNHNS, CDR2 SASEGT. The CDR3 has 15 amino acids. DNA for the CDR3: TGTGCCAGCAGAGCGGGACAGGGGTTCACCGGGGAGCTGTTTTTT. This encodes CASRAGQGFTGELFF.

The chain joins TRBV7-6 to TRBJ1-3; TRBD1 matches 7 bases. The germline V gene encodes CDR1 SGHVS and CDR2 FNYEAQ. The CDR3 is 18 amino acids. The V and J ends lost 5 bases and 0 bases, in that order; junction bases with no gene match: 13. CDR3 coding DNA: TGTGCCAGCAGCCCAGGGGGGGGCAGGGGTTCCTCTGGAAACACCATATATTTT. It yields the protein CASSPGGGRGSSGNTIYF.

The DNA of the CDR3 is TGTGCTAGTGGTTCAGGGTACAGCTACAATGAGCAGTTCTTC. Protein product: CASGSGYSYNEQFF. The chain is built from TRBV12-5 and TRBJ2-1; D possibly corresponds to TRBD1 (5 bases). There are 14 residues in the CDR3. Deletions cut 4 bases from V and 3 bases from J, with 10 bases between. CDR1 LGHNT and CDR2 FRNRAP come from the germline V gene.

V usage is TRBV9 and J usage is TRBJ2-2, with D perhaps TRBD1 (6 bases). Trimming took 4 bases from V and 4 from J, leaving 11 bases between them. Germline V gene lookup returns CDR1 SGDLS and CDR2 YYNGEE. The CDR3 runs 14 residues. The CDR3 region is CASSPGQITGELFF. In nucleotides, the CDR3 is TGTGCCAGCAGCCCCGGACAGATCACCGGGGAGCTGTTTTTT.

V is TRBV5-1 and J is TRBJ1-1; 7 bases fit TRBD1. The CDR3 sequence is 15 residues long. Per germline, CDR1 SGHRS and CDR2 YFSETQ. V was clipped by 4 bases and J by 5 bases; unmatched bases: 11. The CDR3, as DNA: TGCGCCAGCAGCCAGGCTGACAGGGTCGAAACTGAAGCTTTCTTT. This encodes CASSQADRVETEAFF.

This rearrangement joins TRBV5-4 to TRBJ2-2, with D unclear. This CDR3 is 14 amino acids long. CDR1 is SGHNT, CDR2 YYREEE, per germline (reference sequence). With 5 bases removed from V and 1 base from J, the gap between germline ends came to 9 bases. DNA of the CDR3: TGTGCCAGCAGTAGTAAGCGGAACACCGGGGAGCTGTTTTTT. This sequence encodes CASSSKRNTGELFF.

The chain uses TRBV7-9 and TRBJ1-1, with TRBD1 identical over 7 bases. Germline CDR1 and CDR2: SEHNR and FQNEAQ (reference sequence). CDR3 size: 12 residues. The trim removed 5 bases at V and 7 bases at J, leaving 4 bases unmatched. In nucleotides, the CDR3 is TGTGCCAGCAGCGCAAGGACAGGTGAAGCTTTCTTT. Its translation is CASSARTGEAFF.

The V call is TRBV5-4, the J call TRBJ2-1; the D call may be TRBD1 or TRBD2 (5 bases each). Trimming removed 0 bases at V and 3 bases at J, with 10 bases between. There are 15 residues in the CDR3. In germline, CDR1 is SGHNT, CDR2 YYREEE (reference sequence). The CDR3 DNA sequence: TGTGCCAGCAGCTTGGGGGGGTCGAACTACAATGAGCAGTTCTTC. Amino acid sequence: CASSLGGSNYNEQFF.

This clone is labeled as medium-sized (0.01 to 0.1%). The chain carries TRBV29-1 and TRBJ2-1, with D maybe TRBD2 (5 bases). CDR3 length: 12 residues. The V end lost 4 bases, the J end lost 6 bases, and 10 bases lay between the germline ends. The germline V gene has CDR1 SQVTM and CDR2 ANQGSEA. Here the CDR3 reads CSVGRGSNEQFF. The CDR3 nucleotides are TGCAGCGTTGGCCGGGGTTCCAATGAGCAGTTCTTC.

The chain recombines TRBV6-1 with TRBJ2-3, with no clear D. This CDR3 comprises 16 residues. Per germline, CDR1 MNHNS and CDR2 SASEGT. The V and J ends lost 1 base and 5 bases respectively, with 16 bases between them. The CDR3 loop is CASSEVGRLVVDTQYF. DNA for the CDR3: TGTGCCAGCAGTGAAGTAGGAAGGCTAGTTGTAGATACGCAGTATTTT.

V is TRBV6-1 and J is TRBJ2-2; the D gene is possibly TRBD2 (7 bases). CDR3 size: 12 residues. Trimming left V 8 bases short and J 6 bases short, with 10 bases between. Germline values: CDR1 MNHNS, CDR2 SASEGT. CDR3 loop: CASEGGPGELFF. The CDR3 coding sequence is TGTGCCAGCGAGGGGGGGCCCGGGGAGCTGTTTTTT.

Written as DNA, the CDR3 is TGTGCCAGCAGTTCGCCGCCGGGACAAAACACTGAAGCTTTCTTT. This gives the protein CASSSPPGQNTEAFF. This chain joins TRBV6-5 and TRBJ1-1, with D perhaps TRBD1 (6 bases). Germline V lookup: CDR1 MNHEY, CDR2 SVGAGI. Trimming removed 4 bases at V and 2 bases at J, with 14 bases between. CDR3 size: 15 residues.

The rearrangement uses TRBV11-2 and TRBJ2-3; the match to TRBD2 covers 8 bases. Trimming took 2 bases from V and 3 from J; bases not matched to a gene: 4. CDR1 and CDR2 (germline): SGHAT, FQNNGV. The CDR3 loop spans 15 amino acids. CDR3 sequence: CASSLRGGGTDTQYF. In nucleotides, the CDR3 is TGTGCCAGCAGCTTACGGGGGGGCGGGACAGATACGCAGTATTTT.

The J gene is TRBJ1-1, the V gene TRBV5-1, with 12 positions matching TRBD1. J was trimmed by 6 bases and V by 4 bases; bases with no gene match: 7. The CDR3 has 15 amino acids. Germline V lookup: CDR1 SGHRS, CDR2 YFSETQ. CDR3 DNA sequence: TGCGCCAGCAGCCCACCCGGGACAGGGGGCCCTGAAGCTTTCTTT. Protein sequence: CASSPPGTGGPEAFF.

The chain has TRBV7-2 and TRBJ2-3; 13 nucleotides match TRBD2. This CDR3 comprises 18 residues. V lost 1 base and J lost 4; bases outside the gene matches: 8. Germline CDR1 reads SGHTA; CDR2 reads FQGNSA. The CDR3 protein is CASSLGSGLAGVADTQYF. CDR3 DNA sequence: TGTGCCAGCAGCTTAGGTAGTGGACTAGCGGGGGTGGCAGATACGCAGTATTTT.

The CDR3 DNA reads TGTGCCAGTAGTAGTCGGCAGGCTGAAGCTTTCTTT. As protein: CASSSRQAEAFF. This chain uses TRBV19 with TRBJ1-1; D not resolved. Trimming left V 4 bases short and J 6 bases short, with 9 bases between. The CDR3 is 12 amino acids. Germline-derived CDR1 and CDR2 are LNHDA and SQIVND (reference sequence).